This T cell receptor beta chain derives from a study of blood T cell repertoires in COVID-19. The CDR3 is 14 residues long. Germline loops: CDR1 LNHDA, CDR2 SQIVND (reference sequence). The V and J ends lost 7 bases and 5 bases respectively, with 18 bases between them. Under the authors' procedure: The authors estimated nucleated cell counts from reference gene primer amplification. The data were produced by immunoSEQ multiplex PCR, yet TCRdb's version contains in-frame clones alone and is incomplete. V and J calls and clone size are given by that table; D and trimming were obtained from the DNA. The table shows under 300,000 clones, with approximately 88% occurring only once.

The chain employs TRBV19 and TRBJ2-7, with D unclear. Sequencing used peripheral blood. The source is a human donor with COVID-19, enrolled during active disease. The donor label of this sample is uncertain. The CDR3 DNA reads TGTGCCAGTAACAAGGAGAGTCTTAGTGACGAGCAGTACTTC. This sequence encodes CASNKESLSDEQYF.